This T cell receptor beta chain was identified in a study of blood T cell repertoires in COVID-19 (dated by TCRdb to about 2020). A note on the overall study: The collaborator samples originated in the United States, Italy and Spain and spanned the acute and convalescent phases of COVID-19. The prospective study material was composed of cDNA or gDNA derived from T cells, B-cell-depleted T cells, or PBMCs. Deeply sampled blood TCRbeta repertoires from subjects exposed to, actively infected with, or recovered from COVID-19 were included in the dataset. The repertoires were released in a freely available public database meant as a resource for research on the immune response to SARS-CoV-2. Samples were obtained from the ongoing ImmuneRACE study (first 160 participants) and from 1,254 subjects provided by 6 global collaborators. Sample metadata almost always included a de-identified subject ID, COVID-19 status, age in years and sex. HLA class I and class II types, where available, came from metadata supplied by the sample provider rather than from assay-based typing.

CDR1 and CDR2 (SGDLS, YYNGEE) derive from the germline V gene. Germline trimming: 0 bases from V, 1 base from J; junction bases outside gene matches: 6. Including the terminal cysteine and phenylalanine, the CDR3 comprises 17 residues. The only DNA kept is the CDR3, 51 bases in frame from the first base. What the authors observed across the whole study: The amount of clinical and demographic metadata varied by source and participant and was provided uncurated.

TCRbeta CDR3 regions were amplified from genomic DNA using the immunoSEQ Assay, a bias-controlled multiplex PCR. In the paper's pipeline: The number of nucleated cells in each sample was estimated by amplification of reference gene primers within the assay. To quantify the absolute abundance of each unique TCRbeta CDR3 rearrangement, sequence reads were collapsed and filtered. Productive Simpson clonality was computed per sample as the square root of Simpson's diversity index over productive rearrangements. Not all clones reach the TCRdb copy of this immuneACCESS table, which keeps in-frame sequences only. Checked studies attribute under half of the gap to unresolved V genes and leave the rest unexplained. D and trimming were read from the DNA, whereas the V and J calls and clone size are those reported in that table. For this sample there are some 210,000 clones; 80% appear just once. Around 4.7% of the sample comes from the top ten.

Participants in the prospective study were aged roughly 18 to 90 years, lived in 24 United States geographic areas, and enrolled through a virtual design. Cohort assignment in the prospective study relied on participant-reported clinical history from a screening survey and a study questionnaire. Each participant in the prospective study had whole blood, serum and a nasopharyngeal or oropharyngeal swab collected by mobile phlebotomists. Additional blood draws and questionnaires over an approximately two-month period could optionally be provided by prospective study participants. Prospective study blood samples were shipped either frozen or at room temperature before DNA extraction. Worth noting for this clone: The specificity of this receptor is unknown. No quality values exist for individual bases; no much larger clone is one base distant.

What was sequenced was PBMCs or T cells enriched from blood (not recorded which). The sequence joins TRBV9 to TRBJ1-1; 10 central bases correspond to TRBD1. The clonotype comes from a man younger than 45 with acute COVID-19. The CDR3 reads as follows: CASSVVGDRGWNTEAFF. The sequenced DNA: TGTGCCAGCAGCGTAGTCGGGGACAGGGGTTGGAACACTGAAGCTTTCTTT.